A selection of T cell receptor beta chains follows, all from one sample in a study of molecular identifiers for immune sequencing clone quantification. TCRdb ran MiXCR on the PCR reads and lists one entry per CDR3 protein. This sample has around 470,000 distinct CDR3 sequences, with about 25% found just once. Sequencing used naive CD8+ T cells from blood, with Jurkat cell RNA spiked in. These receptors were collected from a human donor in good health. Some libraries in this study had Jurkat cell RNA spiked in. The CDR3 runs from the conserved cysteine through the conserved F or W. Each record gives: D gene, clone size, CDR3 length, J gene, V gene, CDR3 protein, CDR3 DNA. The D gene is left open where the match is weak. Size values are once, few and many counts, or a class for expanded clones, and some rows have none.

TRBD2,.,15,TRBJ2-5,TRBV7-9,CASILLAGNQETQYF,TGTGCCAGCATCCTACTAGCGGGGAACCAAGAGACCCAGTACTTC
TRBD2,few,17,TRBJ2-1,TRBV5-4,CASSDGLAGAATDEQFF,TGTGCCAGCAGCGACGGACTAGCGGGGGCCGCTACGGATGAGCAGTTCTTC
.,.,14,TRBJ2-3,TRBV20-1,CSATTSDWQDTQYF,TGCAGTGCTACTACCTCCGATTGGCAGGATACGCAGTATTTT
.,.,15,TRBJ2-1,TRBV4-1,CASSQGDSTYNEQFF,TGCGCCAGCAGCCAGGGCGATTCTACCTACAATGAGCAGTTCTTC
TRBD1,.,17,TRBJ2-3,TRBV7-9,CASSQISGGSTGDTQYF,TGTGCCAGCAGTCAAATATCTGGCGGCTCGACAGGGGATACGCAGTATTTT
TRBD1,few,16,TRBJ2-7,TRBV18,CASSPSFGQEAYEQYF,TGTGCCAGCTCACCCTCGTTTGGACAGGAGGCCTACGAGCAGTACTTC
TRBD1,.,15,TRBJ2-7,TRBV3-1,CASSQNTGGWSEQYF,TGTGCCAGCAGCCAAAATACAGGGGGCTGGAGCGAGCAGTACTTC
TRBD2,many,13,TRBJ2-3,TRBV12-3/TRBV12-4,CASKAGVQDTQYF,TGTGCCAGCAAAGCGGGGGTGCAAGATACGCAGTATTTT
TRBD2,many,16,TRBJ2-2,TRBV9,CASSVEASGYTGELFF,TGTGCCAGCAGCGTAGAGGCTAGCGGGTACACCGGGGAGCTGTTTTTT
.,.,14,TRBJ2-1,TRBV4-3,CASSGGASYNEQFF,TGCGCCAGCAGCGGGGGGGCCAGTTACAATGAGCAGTTCTTC
TRBD2,many,17,TRBJ2-1,TRBV24-1,CATGRRRAGWLYNEQFF,TGTGCCACCGGGAGGAGAAGAGCGGGATGGTTGTACAATGAGCAGTTCTTC
.,many,11,TRBJ2-3,TRBV20-1,CSYPSTDTQYF,TGCAGCTACCCTAGCACAGATACGCAGTATTTT
.,few,14,TRBJ2-7,TRBV10-3,CAISERGLSYEQYF,TGTGCCATCAGTGAGCGAGGACTGTCCTACGAGCAGTACTTC
.,.,14,TRBJ1-2,TRBV5-1,CAGSSGGQIYGYTF,TGCGCCGGCAGCTCCGGCGGGCAGATTTATGGCTACACCTTC
TRBD2,.,14,TRBJ2-7,TRBV19,CASSTAVRGYEQYF,TGTGCCAGTAGTACGGCAGTGCGGGGGTACGAGCAGTACTTC
TRBD2,few,16,TRBJ2-7,TRBV5-1,CASSPGGGPNPYEQYF,TGCGCCAGCAGCCCGGGGGGGGGCCCAAACCCATACGAGCAGTACTTC
TRBD2,.,16,TRBJ2-7,TRBV27,CASSLLSPGGPSEQYF,TGTGCCAGCAGTTTACTATCTCCGGGGGGTCCTTCGGAGCAGTACTTC
.,many,12,TRBJ1-5,TRBV7-6,CASSLLRQPQHF,TGTGCCAGCAGCTTGTTGCGACAGCCCCAGCATTTT
TRBD1,.,14,TRBJ1-5,TRBV20-1,CSARKDRDNQPQHF,TGCAGTGCCCGCAAGGACAGGGATAATCAGCCCCAGCATTTT
.,.,15,TRBJ2-7,TRBV28,CASSLPGWKLDEQYF,TGTGCCAGCAGTTTACCAGGGTGGAAGCTGGACGAGCAGTACTTC
.,many,16,TRBJ2-2,TRBV14,CASSQEDRSGTGELFF,TGTGCCAGCAGCCAAGAGGATCGCTCAGGGACCGGGGAGCTGTTTTTT
.,.,13,TRBJ1-1,TRBV12-3/TRBV12-4,CASSPTENTGAFF,TGTGCCAGCAGCCCTACAGAAAACACTGGAGCTTTCTTT
.,.,15,TRBJ2-3,TRBV11-2,CASSSLVGGGDTQYF,TGTGCCAGCAGCTCCCTCGTAGGGGGGGGTGATACGCAGTATTTT
.,.,16,TRBJ2-1,TRBV4-3,CASSQDSGVAYNEQFF,TGCGCCAGCAGCCAAGATTCAGGGGTGGCCTACAATGAGCAGTTCTTC
.,.,15,TRBJ2-5,TRBV12-5,CASGLNSFSQETQYF,TGTGCTAGTGGTTTGAACTCCTTTTCACAAGAGACCCAGTACTTC
TRBD2,.,15,TRBJ2-7,TRBV5-1,CASSFGTSGSYEQHF,TGCGCCAGCAGCTTCGGGACTAGCGGGAGTTACGAACAACACTTC
.,many,16,TRBJ2-7,TRBV7-9,CASSPQGRGMGYEQYF,TGTGCCAGCAGTCCACAGGGTAGGGGTATGGGATACGAGCAGTACTTC
.,many,13,TRBJ1-1,TRBV20-1,CSARTDLNTEAFF,TGCAGTGCCCGGACAGATCTTAACACTGAAGCTTTCTTT
.,.,15,TRBJ1-2,TRBV12-3/TRBV12-4,CASSLLGQLSYGYTF,TGTGCCAGCAGCCTCCTAGGACAGCTCTCCTATGGCTACACCTTC
TRBD2,few,14,TRBJ2-5,TRBV6-5,CASSSLAGEGTQYF,TGTGCCAGCAGTTCCTTAGCGGGTGAGGGGACCCAGTACTTC
.,.,16,TRBJ2-1,TRBV11-3,CASSLVPTPPYNEQFF,TGTGCCAGCAGCTTAGTCCCTACGCCGCCCTACAATGAGCAGTTCTTC
.,.,13,TRBJ2-7,TRBV7-9,CASSLSIGDEQYF,TGTGCCAGCAGCTTATCTATCGGGGACGAGCAGTACTTC
.,many,15,TRBJ2-1,TRBV7-9,CASSLAQRAYNEQFF,TGTGCCAGCAGCTTAGCGCAGCGGGCCTACAATGAGCAGTTCTTC
TRBD2,few,17,TRBJ2-7,TRBV2,CASRWVERDPSSYEQYF,TGTGCCAGCAGATGGGTCGAGCGGGACCCCTCCTCCTACGAGCAGTACTTC
TRBD2,few,16,TRBJ2-5,TRBV5-4,CASSLGKTSLAETQYF,TGTGCCAGCAGCTTGGGGAAGACTAGCTTGGCGGAGACCCAGTACTTC
.,.,14,TRBJ2-5,TRBV27,CASSPGLNQETQYF,TGTGCCAGCAGCCCGGGACTGAACCAAGAGACCCAGTACTTC
.,.,14,TRBJ1-1,TRBV13,CASSLGQGGTEAYF,TGTGCCAGCAGCTTAGGACAGGGAGGGACTGAAGCTTACTTT
TRBD1,few,14,TRBJ2-1,TRBV4-1,CASRPTGGNNEQFF,TGCGCCAGCAGACCCACAGGGGGAAACAATGAGCAGTTCTTC
TRBD1,few,17,TRBJ2-3,TRBV4-3,CASSRDPDRGGTDTQYF,TGCGCCAGCAGCCGAGATCCCGACAGGGGGGGCACAGATACGCAGTATTTT
TRBD2,.,17,TRBJ2-7,TRBV4-3,CASSQAFLTSDSYEQYF,TGCGCCAGCAGCCAAGCTTTTCTGACTAGCGACTCCTACGAGCAGTACTTC
.,many,16,TRBJ2-7,TRBV3-1,CASSQPGGLSSYEQYF,TGTGCCAGCAGCCAGCCTGGCGGTTTAAGCTCCTACGAGCAGTACTTC
TRBD2,few,15,TRBJ2-1,TRBV5-1,CASTLSGAPTSVQFF,TGCGCCAGCACCCTCAGCGGGGCCCCTACAAGCGTGCAGTTCTTC
TRBD1,many,15,TRBJ2-5,TRBV7-2,CASSLVQGPLETQYF,TGTGCCAGCAGCTTAGTACAGGGGCCGCTAGAGACCCAGTACTTC
TRBD1,.,20,TRBJ1-6,TRBV4-3,CASSQKTGQGLRSYNSPLHF,TGCGCCAGCAGCCAAAAGACTGGACAGGGGCTTCGGTCCTATAATTCACCCCTCCACTTT
.,.,15,TRBJ2-1,TRBV7-9,CASSLVLVGYNEQFF,TGTGCCAGCAGCTTAGTACTAGTGGGGTACAATGAGCAGTTCTTC
TRBD1,few,16,TRBJ2-5,TRBV28,CASSSTPGQGRETQYF,TGTGCCAGCAGCTCAACCCCGGGACAGGGACGGGAGACCCAGTACTTC
TRBD1,.,16,TRBJ2-7,TRBV6-2/TRBV6-3,CASSYNGTGGNWEQYF,TGTGCCAGCAGCTACAATGGGACAGGGGGGAATTGGGAGCAGTACTTC
.,few,13,TRBJ2-7,TRBV20-1,CSASMVFSAEQYF,TGCAGTGCTAGTATGGTATTTTCGGCCGAGCAGTACTTC
TRBD1,few,13,TRBJ1-4,TRBV2,CASSRQGDEKLFF,TGTGCCAGCAGTCGACAGGGTGATGAAAAACTGTTTTTT
.,.,17,TRBJ1-3,TRBV20-1,CSAPLWAGGDSGNTIYF,TGCAGTGCCCCCCTCTGGGCGGGGGGCGACTCTGGAAACACCATATATTTT
.,many,14,TRBJ2-2,TRBV6-6,CASSRAGVTGELFF,TGTGCCAGCAGTAGGGCAGGGGTCACCGGGGAGCTGTTTTTT
TRBD1,many,15,TRBJ1-1,TRBV6-6,CASSTPGGADTEAFF,TGTGCCAGCAGTACTCCAGGGGGCGCGGACACTGAAGCTTTCTTT
.,few,17,TRBJ2-5,TRBV2,CASSEAPQGGDRETQYF,TGTGCCAGCAGTGAAGCGCCCCAGGGGGGGGATCGAGAGACCCAGTACTTC
TRBD2,few,17,TRBJ2-2,TRBV10-3,CAISELTTSGDTGELFF,TGTGCCATCAGTGAGCTGACTACTAGCGGGGACACCGGGGAGCTGTTTTTT
.,.,13,TRBJ2-3,TRBV27,CASSFGGIDTQYF,TGTGCCAGCAGTTTTGGAGGAATCGATACGCAGTATTTT
TRBD2,few,17,TRBJ2-3,TRBV12-3/TRBV12-4,CASSSRDSGRSTDTQYF,TGTGCCAGCAGTTCCCGGGATAGCGGGAGAAGCACAGATACGCAGTATTTT
.,.,13,TRBJ2-3,TRBV12-5,CASGLDQGDTQYF,TGTGCTAGTGGTTTGGACCAGGGGGATACGCAGTATTTT